Below are 18 T cell receptor beta chains sequenced from a single sample in a study of cytomegalovirus exposure and HLA in healthy donors (dated by TCRdb to the late 2010s). Receptors were amplified or captured by the immunoSEQ multiplex PCR assay. The multiplex PCR relied on a mix of 60 forward primers for TCR Vbeta segments and 13 reverse primers for TCR Jbeta segments. TCRdb obtained this table from immuneACCESS and retained in-frame rearrangements with V and J assigned. These tables miss some clones; where compared with another copy, unresolved V genes account for less than half of the shortfall, and the remainder is unexplained. The sample table shows some 180,000 clones, and roughly 84% are seen once. The ten largest make up more than 0.2% of the sample. The sequenced sample consisted of PBMCs. The source of these receptors is a girl under three years old in good health and CMV-seronegative.

The chain employs TRBV5-4 and TRBJ2-3, with 8 bases lining up with TRBD2. This CDR3 is 16 amino acids long. Germline values: CDR1 SGHNT, CDR2 YYREEE (reference sequence). V trimming: 5 bases; J trimming: 7 bases; junction bases outside the gene matches: 15. The CDR3 reads CASSSGGSGIANTQYF. DNA for the CDR3: TGTGCCAGCAGTTCGGGGGGGAGCGGGATCGCGAATACGCAGTATTTT.

The V gene is TRBV5-8, the J gene TRBJ1-6; 8 nucleotides agree with TRBD1. Germline V gives CDR1 SGHTS, CDR2 YDEGEE. This CDR3 spans 15 amino acids. J lost 7 bases, V lost 0 bases, and 3 bases had no gene match. CDR3 sequence reads: CASSLEGQGNSPLHF. CDR3 in DNA: TGTGCCAGCAGCTTGGAAGGACAGGGAAATTCACCCCTCCACTTT.

CDR3 protein: CAWSMDRGYYNEQFF. The CDR3 DNA reads as TGTGCCTGGAGTATGGACAGGGGGTACTACAATGAGCAGTTCTTC. J is TRBJ2-1 and V is TRBV30; the match to TRBD1 covers 10 bases. With V trimmed by 2 bases and J by 3 bases, 4 bases remained unmatched. This CDR3 region has 15 residues. The germline CDR1 and CDR2 sequences are GTSNPN and SVGIG (reference sequence). Looking up the rest from reference TRBV30 and TRBJ2-1 gives the full variable domain: SQTIHQWPATLVQPVGSPLSLECTVEGTSNPNLYWYRQAAGRGLQLLFYSVGIGQISSEVPQNLSASRPQDRQFILSSKKLLLSDSGFYLCAWSMDRGYYNEQFFGPGTRLTVL.

This chain connects TRBV5-1 to TRBJ2-5, with D perhaps TRBD1 (7 bases). The V end was cut by 2 bases, the J end by 3 bases, with 14 bases between. The CDR3 sequence is 15 residues long. Germline CDR1 is SGHRS and CDR2 is YFSETQ. CDR3: CASSFVGRGEETQYF. The CDR3 DNA reads as TGCGCCAGCAGCTTTGTAGGCAGGGGGGAAGAGACCCAGTACTTC.

The chain recombines TRBV4-1 with TRBJ1-1; tentative D call: TRBD1 (6 bases). The V and J ends lost 0 bases and 11 bases respectively, with 10 bases between them. Germline-derived CDR1 and CDR2 are MGHRA and YSYEKL. This CDR3 spans 12 amino acids. The CDR3: CASSQEGHDAFF. CDR3 coding DNA: TGCGCCAGCAGCCAAGAGGGACATGATGCTTTCTTT.

The chain employs TRBV5-6 and TRBJ2-6, with TRBD2 identical over 7 bases. Germline CDR1 and CDR2: SGHDT and YYEEEE. This CDR3 has 18 residues. The V gene end was trimmed by 0 bases and the J gene end by 4 bases; junction bases not matched to a gene: 10. The CDR3 loop is CASSLGSGVGFGANVLTF. The CDR3 DNA reads as TGTGCCAGCAGCTTGGGAAGCGGGGTCGGATTCGGGGCCAACGTCCTGACTTTC. The full variable domain, in which reference TRBV5-6 and TRBJ2-6 provide the parts outside the CDR3, is DAGVTQSPTHLIKTRGQQVTLRCSPKSGHDTVSWYQQALGQGPQFIFQYYEEEERQRGNFPDRFSGHQFPNYSSELNVNALLLGDSALYLCASSLGSGVGFGANVLTFGAGSRLTVL.

The chain carries TRBV27 and TRBJ2-1, with TRBD2 matching 9 bases. This CDR3 region has 14 residues. V gave up 5 bases and J gave up 4 bases; unmatched junction bases: 3. Per germline, CDR1 MNHEY and CDR2 SMNVEV (reference sequence). Here the CDR3 DNA reads TGTGCCAGCAGTGGACTAGCGCAATACAATGAGCAGTTCTTC. Translated: CASSGLAQYNEQFF.

This chain connects TRBV27 to TRBJ2-5; the match to TRBD1 covers 11 bases. The J call is doubtful: the DNA matches TRBJ2-7 better. CDR3 length: 15 residues. CDR1 and CDR2 (germline): MNHEY, SMNVEV (reference sequence). CDR3 loop: CASSPWTGGLAEQYF. DNA for the CDR3: TGTGCCAGCAGTCCGTGGACAGGGGGCCTCGCCGAGCAGTACTTC.

This chain links TRBV4-2 with TRBJ2-1; D remains ambiguous. V shed 1 base and J shed 0 bases, with 10 bases lying between them. This CDR3 is built from 16 residues. In germline, CDR1 is LGHNA, CDR2 YNFKEQ. The DNA for the CDR3 is TGTGCCAGCAGCCAAGGCCCCCTCGGCTCCTACAATGAGCAGTTCTTC. This gives the protein CASSQGPLGSYNEQFF.

The DNA of the CDR3 is TGTGCCGGACAGGGTCCCTCCTACGAGCAGTACTTC. Residues: CAGQGPSYEQYF. The J gene is TRBJ2-7, the V gene TRBV30; 8 bases are shared with TRBD1. J was trimmed by 0 bases and V by 8 bases; bases with no gene match: 3. The CDR3 covers 12 residues. In germline, CDR1 is GTSNPN, CDR2 SVGIG (reference sequence).

The chain recombines TRBV4-1 with TRBJ1-2, with 12 bases matching TRBD1. The CDR3 runs to 16 residues. Trimming took 5 bases from V and 4 from J; bases not matched to a gene: 8. Per the germline V gene, CDR1 is MGHRA and CDR2 is YSYEKL. This CDR3 reads CASSKEGQGAGYGYTF. The CDR3 DNA sequence: TGCGCCAGCAGCAAGGAGGGACAGGGGGCTGGCTATGGCTACACCTTC.

The chain employs TRBV5-6 and TRBJ2-7, with TRBD1 matching 8 bases. The CDR3 length is 12 residues. Germline CDR1 is SGHDT and CDR2 is YYEEEE. The V and J ends lost 2 bases and 7 bases, in that order; junction bases with no gene match: 2. Written as DNA, the CDR3 is TGTGCCAGCAGCTTCAGGGGGCGGGAGCAGTACTTC. Protein product: CASSFRGREQYF.

V usage is TRBV10-3 and J usage is TRBJ1-1; tentative D call: TRBD1 (6 bases). The CDR3 contains 17 residues. Germline CDR1 is ENHRY and CDR2 is SYGVKD. The V end lost 3 bases, the J end lost 3 bases, and 20 bases lay between the germline ends. Here the CDR3 reads CAISEVAGTSFHTEAFF. DNA of the CDR3: TGTGCCATCAGTGAAGTTGCCGGGACATCATTCCACACTGAAGCTTTCTTT.

The chain has TRBV25-1 and TRBJ2-3; a possible D gene is TRBD1 (5 bases). The CDR3 is 16 residues long. The V gene lost 4 bases and the J gene lost 0 bases, with 14 bases spanning the gap. CDR1 MGHDK and CDR2 SYGVNS come from the germline V gene. The CDR3 region has the DNA TGTGCCAGCAGTGGCCGGACATTTCAAAGCACAGATACGCAGTATTTT. Its protein product is CASSGRTFQSTDTQYF.

This clone has only a few counts. V is TRBV5-1 and J is TRBJ2-3, with 11 bases that match TRBD2. Germline CDR1 and CDR2: SGHRS and YFSETQ. V shed 0 bases, J shed 2 bases, and the junction held 5 bases outside the gene matches. CDR3 length equals 17 residues. The CDR3 loop reads CASSLGGTSGYTDTQYF. The CDR3 DNA sequence: TGCGCCAGCAGCTTGGGGGGGACTAGCGGATACACAGATACGCAGTATTTT.

The chain combines TRBV5-1 with TRBJ2-2; TRBD2 might be the D (7 bases). This CDR3 has 16 residues. V was shortened by 6 bases and J by 3 bases, with 18 bases between the two germline ends. CDR1 is SGHRS and CDR2 is YFSETQ in the germline V gene. The CDR3 DNA reads TGCGCCAGCACCCCGGGGGCGGGGGTTCACACCGGGGAGCTGTTTTTT. Protein: CASTPGAGVHTGELFF.

This chain connects TRBV10-3 to TRBJ2-1; 10 nucleotides line up with TRBD2. CDR3 length equals 15 residues. Germline V gives CDR1 ENHRY, CDR2 SYGVKD. Trimming cost V 2 bases and J 7 bases; bases outside gene matches: 5. This chain's CDR3 is CAISERLAGVNEQFF. CDR3 nucleotide sequence: TGTGCCATCAGTGAGAGGCTAGCGGGAGTAAATGAGCAGTTCTTC.

This chain uses TRBV5-1 with TRBJ2-1; the D is unclear. The germline V gene encodes CDR1 SGHRS and CDR2 YFSETQ. Trimming left V 4 bases short and J 3 bases short, with 11 bases between. This CDR3 region has 14 residues. CDR3 DNA sequence: TGCGCCAGCAGCCGAGACACAAACTACAATGAGCAGTTCTTC. It yields the protein CASSRDTNYNEQFF.